This T cell receptor beta chain was profiled in a study of tumor-infiltrating lymphocytes in primary liver carcinoma. Of note for this clonotype: Lacking the conserved final phenylalanine or tryptophan, this CDR3 likely reflects a read error.

Taking about 18-31 mg of unsorted bulk tissue, the authors co-extracted RNA and DNA. From around 500 ng total RNA, TCR beta cDNA was generated with a primer in the constant region. ARM-PCR, slightly modified, supplied the TCR beta libraries through three nested multiplex PCR rounds. Rounds one and two of PCR, each of 10 to 11 cycles, were primed with TRBV1-TRBV30 forward primers and a C-beta reverse primer. TCRdb called the multiplex PCR reads again in MiXCR, with one record for every CDR3 protein. The sample includes 100,000 to 150,000 distinct CDR3 sequences, around 64% of them seen just once. From germline, CDR1 is MNHNS and CDR2 SASEGT. The CDR3 spans 15 residues. The V and J ends lost 1 base and 3 bases respectively, with 13 bases between them.

This TCR came from a woman in her fifties or sixties with primary liver carcinoma and hepatitis B virus infection. The sequenced sample consisted of liver tumor tissue from sampling region 3. Subset defined: tumor region T3, left-lateral pole. The chain links TRBV6-1 to TRBJ2-7; D not certain. The CDR3 region is CASSEGPMVSYEQYL. The CDR3 coding sequence is TGTGCCAGCAGTGAAGGTCCCATGGTAAGCTACGAGCAGTACTTA.